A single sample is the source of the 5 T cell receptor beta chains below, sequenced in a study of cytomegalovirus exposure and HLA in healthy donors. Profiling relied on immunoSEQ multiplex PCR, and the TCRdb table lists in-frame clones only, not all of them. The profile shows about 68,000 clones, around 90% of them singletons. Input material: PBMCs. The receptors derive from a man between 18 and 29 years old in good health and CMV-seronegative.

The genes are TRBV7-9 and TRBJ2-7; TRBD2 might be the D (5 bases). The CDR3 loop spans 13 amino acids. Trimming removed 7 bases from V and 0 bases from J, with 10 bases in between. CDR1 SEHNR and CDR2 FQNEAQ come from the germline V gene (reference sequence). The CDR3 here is CASKVGSSYEQYF. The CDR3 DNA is TGTGCCAGCAAGGTTGGGAGCTCCTACGAGCAGTACTTC.

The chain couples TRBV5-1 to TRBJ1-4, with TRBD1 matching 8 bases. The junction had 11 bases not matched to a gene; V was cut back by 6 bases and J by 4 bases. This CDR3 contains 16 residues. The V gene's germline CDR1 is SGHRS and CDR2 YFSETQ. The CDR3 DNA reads TGCGCCAGCAACGGGGAACAGGGGGAGGTTAATGAAAAACTGTTTTTT. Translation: CASNGEQGEVNEKLFF.

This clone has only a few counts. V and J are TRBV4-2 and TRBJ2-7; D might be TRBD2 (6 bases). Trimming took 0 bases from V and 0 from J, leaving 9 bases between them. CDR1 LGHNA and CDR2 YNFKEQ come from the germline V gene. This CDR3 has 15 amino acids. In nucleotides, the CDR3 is TGTGCCAGCAGCCAAGATGCGGGGAGCTCCTACGAGCAGTACTTC. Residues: CASSQDAGSSYEQYF.

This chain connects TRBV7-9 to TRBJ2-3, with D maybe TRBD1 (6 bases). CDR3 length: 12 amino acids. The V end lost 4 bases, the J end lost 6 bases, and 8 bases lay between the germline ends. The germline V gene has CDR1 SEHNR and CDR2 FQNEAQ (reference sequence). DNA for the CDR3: TGTGCCAGCAGCTACAGGGCGGATACGCAGTATTTT. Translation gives CASSYRADTQYF.

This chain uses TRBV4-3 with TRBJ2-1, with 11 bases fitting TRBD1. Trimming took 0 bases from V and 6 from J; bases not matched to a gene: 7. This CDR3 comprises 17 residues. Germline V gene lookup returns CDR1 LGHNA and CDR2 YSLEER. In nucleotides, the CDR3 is TGCGCCAGCAGCCAAGATCCGGACAGGGGGCGGGTCAATGAGCAGTTCTTC. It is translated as CASSQDPDRGRVNEQFF.